These 6 T cell receptor beta chains share one sample of origin, sequenced in a study of patients and donors after allogeneic stem cell transplantation. TCRdb used MiXCR to reprocess the RT-PCR reads, holding one entry per CDR3 protein. The sample carries about a million distinct CDR3 sequences, more than 15% recorded once. Material for sequencing was blood, either unsorted or a sorted T cell fraction (not recorded which). The receptors were sampled from a human donor who was either an allogeneic HSCT recipient or a stem cell or donor lymphocyte infusion donor (not recorded which). It is not recorded whose cells these are; they may come from a transplant donor.

Only a few counts were recorded for this clonotype. The V and J genes are TRBV28 and TRBJ1-3; D gene unclear. The CDR3 contains 16 residues. V lost 6 bases and J 0 bases, leaving 15 bases between the germline ends. Germline CDR1 MDHEN, CDR2 SYDVKM. CDR3 sequence reads: CASSSLRGFSGNTIYF. CDR3 sequence (DNA): TGTGCCAGCAGCTCCCTTCGGGGTTTCTCTGGAAACACCATATATTTT. Drawing the rest from reference TRBV28 and TRBJ1-3, the complete variable domain is DVKVTQSSRYLVKRTGEKVFLECVQDMDHENMFWYRQDPGLGLRLIYFSYDVKMKEKGDIPEGYSVSREKKERFSLILESASTNQTSMYLCASSSLRGFSGNTIYFGEGSWLTVV.

This chain uses TRBV5-1 with TRBJ1-1; TRBD1 agrees at 8 bases. The CDR3 spans 15 residues. Losses at the gene ends were 0 bases for V and 7 bases for J; bases not matched to a gene: 8. The germline gives CDR1 SGHRS, CDR2 YFSETQ. For the CDR3, the DNA is TGCGCCAGCAGCTTGGATAGGACAGGGATCGGTGAAGCTTTCTTT. Translation: CASSLDRTGIGEAFF. Variable domain in full (rest from reference TRBV5-1 and TRBJ1-1): KAGVTQTPRYLIKTRGQQVTLSCSPISGHRSVSWYQQTPGQGLQFLFEYFSETQRNKGNFPGRFSGRQFSNSRSEMNVSTLELGDSALYLCASSLDRTGIGEAFFGQGTRLTVV.

The gene calls are TRBV11-2 and TRBJ2-7, with D perhaps given as TRBD1 or TRBD2 (5 bases each). CDR3 length: 12 amino acids. Germline-derived CDR1 and CDR2 are SGHAT and FQNNGV. The V end was cut by 5 bases, the J end by 9 bases, with 14 bases between. This CDR3 is CASSPGAPGQYF. CDR3 sequence (DNA): TGTGCCAGCAGCCCCGGGGCTCCTGGGCAGTACTTC. The entire variable domain, with the rest obtained from reference TRBV11-2 and TRBJ2-7, is as follows: EAGVAQSPRYKIIEKRQSVAFWCNPISGHATLYWYQQILGQGPKLLIQFQNNGVVDDSQLPKDRFSAERLKGVDSTLKIQPAKLEDSAVYLCASSPGAPGQYFGPGTRLTVT.

V and J are TRBV9 and TRBJ2-1; 13 bases fit TRBD2. With 5 bases clipped from V and 0 bases from J, the junction kept 11 bases outside the gene matches. CDR1 and CDR2 from the germline V gene are SGDLS and YYNGEE. The CDR3 sequence is 19 residues long. The CDR3, as DNA: TGTGCCAGCAGTGAAGGACTAGCGGGGGCCCCGATCTCCTACAATGAGCAGTTCTTC. This encodes CASSEGLAGAPISYNEQFF.

The table lists this clonotype with a few counts. This rearrangement joins TRBV4-3 to TRBJ2-1; D is undetermined. This CDR3 comprises 16 residues. Germline-derived CDR1 and CDR2 are LGHNA and YSLEER. The V and J ends lost 1 base and 0 bases respectively, with 10 bases between them. CDR3 bases: TGCGCCAGCAGCCAAGCGGCAGCTAGCTCCTACAATGAGCAGTTCTTC. Its translation: CASSQAAASSYNEQFF.

V is TRBV2 and J is TRBJ2-7, with D unresolved. V lost 4 bases, J lost 6 bases, and 16 bases lay in between. In germline, CDR1 is SNHLY, CDR2 FYNNEI. This CDR3 contains 14 residues. The CDR3 spells CASSVSSLAIEQYF. CDR3 sequence (DNA): TGTGCCAGCAGTGTGTCGTCTCTCGCCATCGAGCAGTACTTC.